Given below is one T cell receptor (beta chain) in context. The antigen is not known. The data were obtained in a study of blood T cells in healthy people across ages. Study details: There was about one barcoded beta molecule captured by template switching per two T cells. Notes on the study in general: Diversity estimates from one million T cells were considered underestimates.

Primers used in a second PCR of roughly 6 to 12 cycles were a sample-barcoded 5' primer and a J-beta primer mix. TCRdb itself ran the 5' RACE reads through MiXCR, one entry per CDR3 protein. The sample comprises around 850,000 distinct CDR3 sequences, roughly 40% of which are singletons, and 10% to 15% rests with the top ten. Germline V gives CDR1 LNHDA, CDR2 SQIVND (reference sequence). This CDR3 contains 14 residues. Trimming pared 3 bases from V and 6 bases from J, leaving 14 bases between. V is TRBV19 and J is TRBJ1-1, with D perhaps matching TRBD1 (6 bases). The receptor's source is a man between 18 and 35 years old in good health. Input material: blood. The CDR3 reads CASSIGGGGAEAFF. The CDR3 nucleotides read TGTGCCAGTAGTATTGGGGGAGGGGGGGCTGAAGCTTTCTTT. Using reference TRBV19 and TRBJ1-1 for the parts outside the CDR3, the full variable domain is DGGITQSPKYLFRKEGQNVTLSCEQNLNHDAMYWYRQDPGQGLRLIYYSQIVNDFQKGDIAEGYSVSREKKESFPLTVTSAQKNPTAFYLCASSIGGGGAEAFFGQGTRLTVV.